This TCR beta chain was recorded in a study of blood T cell repertoires in COVID-19. This CDR3 is built from 17 residues. CDR1 is SGHRS, CDR2 YFSETQ, per germline. Trimming left V 2 bases short and J 5 bases short, with 21 bases between. Sequencing used immunoSEQ multiplex PCR; TCRdb keeps in-frame clones, though not all of them. This repertoire shows roughly 43,000 clones, around 89% found once; its top ten account for 2.5% to 3%. The clonotype comes from a man in his forties or fifties with active COVID-19. The V gene is TRBV5-1, the J gene TRBJ2-3; D unclear. Sequenced sample: peripheral blood. The DNA for the CDR3 is TGCGCCAGCAGCTTCGGCGGATCCACCGCGTTCGGAGATACGCAGTATTTT. Its translation is CASSFGGSTAFGDTQYF.